This TCR beta chain was recorded in a study of cytomegalovirus exposure and HLA in healthy donors. Study results and caveats: Later, an analysis showed that TCR beta chains associated with HLA were more clonally expanded than others that were equally common. The majority of TCR sequences were rare, yet some public TCRs appeared in many donors.

CDR3 length equals 14 residues. Germline-derived CDR1 and CDR2 are MDHEN and SYDVKM. Between the trimmed V and J ends, which lost 3 bases and 0 bases, there was a span of 9 bases. The PCR had 60 Vbeta and 13 Jbeta primers. Data came from immunoSEQ multiplex PCR; TCRdb stores just in-frame clones and leaves some out. The sample has around 150,000 clones, roughly 79% seen once; the top ten hold 9.7%. This clone was seen a single time. Antigen specificity is unknown. This receptor was taken from a man between 18 and 29 years old in good health and CMV-seropositive. The sample consisted of PBMCs. The chain links TRBV28 to TRBJ2-7, with D uncertain. This CDR3 is CASSLSYSSYEQYF. CDR3 bases: TGTGCCAGCAGTTTGAGTTACAGCTCCTACGAGCAGTACTTC.